This entry lists 27 T cell receptor beta chains sequenced from one sample in a study of T cells in Graves' hyperthyroidism and ophthalmopathy. TCR beta CDR3 regions were amplified from RNA. First-round RT-PCR of the TCR CDR3 relied on the HTBI primer set. TCRdb independently ran MiXCR on the multiplex PCR reads; one entry per CDR3 protein. The sample lists approximately 420,000 distinct CDR3 sequences; around 15% were seen once. Source material: blood. These receptors were obtained from a woman aged 18 to 35 with Graves' hyperthyroidism.

This clonotype was detected only a few times. This chain uses TRBV25-1 with TRBJ1-1; D not resolved. Germline V gene lookup returns CDR1 MGHDK and CDR2 SYGVNS. Trimming took 4 bases from V and 0 from J, leaving 12 bases between them. The CDR3 sequence is 15 residues long. CDR3 nucleotides: TGTGCCAGCAGTGTTCGGGTAGGGATGAACACTGAAGCTTTCTTT. Its protein product is CASSVRVGMNTEAFF.

This clonotype was detected many times. The chain carries TRBV20-1 and TRBJ2-1; 9 bases align to TRBD2. V trimming: 2 bases; J trimming: 4 bases; junction bases outside the gene matches: 6. From germline, CDR1 is DFQATT and CDR2 SNEGSKA (reference sequence). The CDR3 runs to 15 residues. CDR3 nucleotide sequence: TGCAGTGCTAGAAAAAGCGGGGGGACTTACAATGAGCAGTTCTTC. As protein: CSARKSGGTYNEQFF.

This clonotype was seen ten or more times. The rearrangement joins TRBV28 to TRBJ1-5; a possible D gene is TRBD1 (6 bases). CDR1 is MDHEN and CDR2 is SYDVKM in the germline V gene. The CDR3 totals 16 residues. V was trimmed by 5 bases and J by 2 bases, leaving 16 bases between them. The CDR3 coding sequence is TGTGCCAGCAGTCCGGTGGGGGGCTTAGGCAATCAGCCCCAGCATTTT. This sequence encodes CASSPVGGLGNQPQHF.

This clonotype was counted at least ten times. The CDR3 loop reads CASSLTTGGGNTIYF. DNA for the CDR3: TGTGCCAGCAGTTTGACGACAGGGGGCGGAAACACCATATATTTT. The V call is TRBV28, the J call TRBJ1-3; the match to TRBD1 covers 10 bases. The trim removed 3 bases at V and 4 bases at J, leaving 3 bases unmatched. CDR1 is MDHEN, CDR2 SYDVKM, per germline. The CDR3 loop spans 15 amino acids.

The chain uses TRBV28 and TRBJ2-5; 9 bases are shared with TRBD2. Germline loops: CDR1 MDHEN, CDR2 SYDVKM. This CDR3 is 17 amino acids long. J gave up 8 bases and V 5 bases, and 18 bases lay outside the gene matches. CDR3 bases: TGTGCCAGCAGTCGACGCACCTCCGGGACTAGCAGCCCTACCCAGTACTTC. Its translation is CASSRRTSGTSSPTQYF.

This clonotype was seen a single time. At one end, the junction sequence differs from germline, possibly due to a read error. The genes are TRBV5-6 and TRBJ1-2; the D gene is possibly TRBD1 (6 bases). Germline V CDR1 and CDR2: SGHDT, YYEEEE. The CDR3 has 14 amino acids. The CDR3 DNA is TGTGCCAGCAGCTTGGACCTGGAGGGGGTTGGCTGCACCTTC. Protein: CASSLDLEGVGCTF.

The rearrangement uses TRBV19 and TRBJ2-1; 9 bases agree with TRBD1. Losses at the gene ends were 7 bases for V and 4 bases for J; bases not matched to a gene: 11. Germline V CDR1 and CDR2: LNHDA, SQIVND (reference sequence). This CDR3 region has 16 residues. DNA for the CDR3: TGTGCCAGTACTTGGCGGTCGGGACAGGGATACAATGAGCAGTTCTTC. Its translation: CASTWRSGQGYNEQFF.

The CDR3 coding sequence is TGTGCCAGCAGCTTCTCGTACAGCTCCTACAATGAGCAGTTCTTC. As protein: CASSFSYSSYNEQFF. The V call is TRBV5-8, the J call TRBJ2-1; unclear D gene. The CDR3 runs 15 residues. Trimming removed 2 bases from V and 0 bases from J, with 9 bases in between. CDR1 is SGHTS, CDR2 YDEGEE, per germline. The full variable domain, completed using reference TRBV5-8 and TRBJ2-1, is EAGVTQSPTHLIKTRGQQATLRCSPISGHTSVYWYQQALGLGLQFLLWYDEGEERNRGNFPPRFSGRQFPNYSSELNVNALELEDSALYLCASSFSYSSYNEQFFGPGTRLTVL.

This clonotype occurred many times. The V and J genes are TRBV6-4 and TRBJ2-6; no reliable D call. V lost 0 bases and J 4 bases, leaving 1 base between the germline ends. CDR1 MRHNA and CDR2 SNTAGT come from the germline V gene. The CDR3 covers 13 residues. The CDR3 DNA is TGTGCCAGCAGTGACTCGGGGGCCAACGTCCTGACTTTC. This gives the protein CASSDSGANVLTF.

The chain carries TRBV24-1 and TRBJ1-5; the D is unclear. There are 13 residues in the CDR3. The germline V gene has CDR1 KGHDR and CDR2 SFDVKD. With 6 bases removed from V and 1 base from J, the gap between germline ends came to 6 bases. The CDR3 bases are TGTGCCACCAGTTTGGGGAGCAATCAGCCCCAGCATTTT. Amino acids: CATSLGSNQPQHF.

This clonotype was observed many times. The V and J genes are TRBV11-2 and TRBJ2-7; the D call may be TRBD1 or TRBD2 (5 bases each). This CDR3 is built from 16 residues. From germline, CDR1 is SGHAT and CDR2 FQNNGV. Between the trimmed V and J ends, which lost 2 bases and 5 bases, there was a span of 19 bases. The DNA of the CDR3 is TGTGCCAGCAGCTTACCCACTAGGGGCTGGTTCCACGAGCAGTACTTC. It yields the protein CASSLPTRGWFHEQYF.

This clonotype was seen a few times. The junction departs from the called germline gene at one end, perhaps through a read error. The rearrangement uses TRBV10-3 and TRBJ2-7; 8 positions match TRBD1. Germline V lookup: CDR1 ENHRY, CDR2 SYGVKD. The CDR3 contains 15 residues. CDR3 coding DNA: TGTACCATCAGAGCTACAGGGGGATCCTCCTACGAGCAGTACTTC. Residues: CTIRATGGSSYEQYF.

In this sample, this clonotype turned up many times. The genes are TRBV5-1 and TRBJ2-3; D unclear. This CDR3 spans 13 amino acids. Germline V gene lookup returns CDR1 SGHRS and CDR2 YFSETQ. V lost 0 bases, J lost 3 bases, and 5 bases lay in between. The CDR3 loop is CASSLAATDTQYF. In nucleotides, the CDR3 is TGCGCCAGCAGCTTGGCAGCGACAGATACGCAGTATTTT. Full variable domain (outside the CDR3, taken from reference TRBV5-1 and TRBJ2-3): KAGVTQTPRYLIKTRGQQVTLSCSPISGHRSVSWYQQTPGQGLQFLFEYFSETQRNKGNFPGRFSGRQFSNSRSEMNVSTLELGDSALYLCASSLAATDTQYFGPGTRLTVL.

This clonotype was detected a few times. The gene calls are TRBV11-3 and TRBJ2-2; possibly TRBD2 for D (6 bases). This CDR3 contains 17 residues. In germline, CDR1 is SGHNT, CDR2 YENEEA. Trimming took off 1 base at V and 1 base at J, with 13 bases between the two ends. DNA of the CDR3: TGTGCCAGCAGCTTAGGTTTCGGGACTGGGAACACCGGGGAGCTGTTTTTT. Translating gives CASSLGFGTGNTGELFF. The whole variable domain, filled in from reference TRBV11-3 and TRBJ2-2, reads EAGVVQSPRYKIIEKKQPVAFWCNPISGHNTLYWYLQNLGQGPELLIRYENEEAVDDSQLPKDRFSAERLKGVDSTLKIQPAELGDSAVYLCASSLGFGTGNTGELFFGEGSRLTVL.

This clonotype was recorded many times. The V and J genes are TRBV12-3 or TRBV12-4 and TRBJ1-4, with TRBD1 matching 8 bases. The V and J ends lost 3 bases and 8 bases, in that order; junction bases with no gene match: 2. This CDR3 is built from 13 residues. CDR3 loop: CASSLTGEEKLFF. CDR3 in DNA: TGTGCCAGCAGTTTGACAGGGGAGGAAAAACTGTTTTTT.

There are many counts of this clonotype. The rearrangement joins TRBV20-1 to TRBJ2-7; D not resolved. There are 15 residues in the CDR3. Trimming left V 0 bases short and J 2 bases short, with 14 bases between. CDR1 is DFQATT, CDR2 SNEGSKA, per germline (reference sequence). The DNA for the CDR3 is TGCAGTGCTAGAGATCAACTTCTTAACCCCTACGAGCAGTACTTC. It yields the protein CSARDQLLNPYEQYF.

This clonotype was counted at least ten times. This chain uses TRBV27 with TRBJ2-7, with D perhaps given as TRBD1 or TRBD2 (5 bases each). Germline V gene sequence: CDR1 MNHEY, CDR2 SMNVEV (reference sequence). V was cut by 1 base and J by 0 bases, with 10 bases left in between. The CDR3 runs to 15 residues. The CDR3: CASSLWGISSYEQYF. In DNA form, the CDR3 reads TGTGCCAGCAGTTTATGGGGGATAAGCTCCTACGAGCAGTACTTC.

This clonotype was seen many times. The rearrangement links TRBV28 to TRBJ2-5; 9 positions match TRBD2. The CDR3 consists of 14 residues. Germline CDR1 and CDR2: MDHEN and SYDVKM. V lost 9 bases to trimming and J lost 6 bases; unmatched junction nucleotides: 11. In DNA form, the CDR3 reads TGTGCCAGTGTCAGGACTAGCGTGGGAAAGACCCAGTACTTC. This translates into CASVRTSVGKTQYF.

The chain carries TRBV4-2 and TRBJ2-1; TRBD2 agrees at 11 bases. CDR1 is LGHNA and CDR2 is YNFKEQ in the germline V gene. V was clipped by 0 bases and J by 0 bases; unmatched bases: 7. The CDR3 loop spans 19 amino acids. CDR3 in amino acids: CASSQDPGLADNSYNEQFF. DNA of the CDR3: TGTGCCAGCAGCCAAGACCCGGGACTAGCGGATAACTCCTACAATGAGCAGTTCTTC.

This clonotype was counted many times. The rearrangement uses TRBV29-1 and TRBJ2-7; TRBD2 might be the D (6 bases). CDR1 SQVTM and CDR2 ANQGSEA come from the germline V gene. The CDR3 is made up of 16 amino acids. Deletions cut 0 bases from V and 0 bases from J, with 15 bases between. The CDR3 protein is CSVEDRGLSGSYEQYF. The CDR3 DNA reads TGCAGCGTTGAAGATAGGGGTCTTAGCGGCTCCTACGAGCAGTACTTC.

This clonotype was counted between two and nine times. V is TRBV28 and J is TRBJ2-5, with TRBD1 identical over 9 bases. The CDR3 extends over 16 amino acids. Germline CDR1 MDHEN, CDR2 SYDVKM. The junction had 13 bases not matched to a gene; V was cut back by 6 bases and J by 5 bases. The CDR3 spells CASRPAQQGARETQYF. The CDR3 coding sequence is TGTGCCAGCAGACCCGCCCAACAGGGGGCCAGGGAGACCCAGTACTTC.

This clonotype appeared many times. The rearrangement joins TRBV20-1 to TRBJ1-1; the D gene is possibly TRBD1 (6 bases). Germline CDR1 and CDR2: DFQATT and SNEGSKA (reference sequence). V shed 1 base and J shed 1 base, with 13 bases lying between them. There are 15 residues in the CDR3. The CDR3 DNA is TGCAGTGCTAGAGCCAGGGGCTGGGGGAACACTGAAGCTTTCTTT. Translating it yields CSARARGWGNTEAFF.

This clonotype occurred many times. The chain links TRBV3-1 to TRBJ2-1, with D possibly being TRBD1 (5 bases). This CDR3 spans 14 amino acids. Germline lookup yields CDR1 LGHDT and CDR2 YNNKEL (reference sequence). The V and J ends lost 8 bases and 7 bases respectively, with 18 bases between them. The CDR3 here is CASATAQGRNEQFF. DNA of the CDR3: TGTGCCAGCGCCACGGCGCAGGGTCGGAATGAGCAGTTCTTC.

Many counts were recorded for this clonotype. The V call is TRBV5-1, the J call TRBJ1-1; 7 bases are a match to TRBD1. The V segment lost 1 base and the J segment 1 base; nucleotides outside the gene matches: 1. CDR1 and CDR2 (germline): SGHRS, YFSETQ. The CDR3 loop spans 14 amino acids. The CDR3 is CASSLNRGNTEAFF. The CDR3, as DNA: TGCGCCAGCAGCTTGAACAGGGGGAACACTGAAGCTTTCTTT.

This clonotype was observed many times. The rearrangement uses TRBV6-1 and TRBJ2-7, with D perhaps assigned TRBD1 or TRBD2 (5 bases each). The V gene's germline CDR1 is MNHNS and CDR2 SASEGT. Between the trimmed V and J ends, which lost 8 bases and 1 base, there was a span of 18 bases. The CDR3 is 15 residues long. CDR3 DNA sequence: TGTGCCAGCGCGAGAACCGGGACGGAGTCCTACGAGCAGTACTTC. It encodes CASARTGTESYEQYF.

This clonotype came up many times. The junction does not match germline at one end; this may be a read error. This chain links TRBV6-2 or TRBV6-3 with TRBJ1-1, with D possibly matching TRBD1 (5 bases). CDR3 length: 13 residues. The V gene's germline CDR1 is MNHEY and CDR2 SVGEGT. The CDR3 here is CASSRAGNAEAFF. The CDR3 DNA is TGTGCCAGCAGCAGGGCAGGGAACGCTGAAGCTTTCTTT.

The rearrangement links TRBV6-2 or TRBV6-3 to TRBJ1-1, with TRBD1 matching over 9 bases. V gave up 5 bases and J gave up 4 bases; unmatched junction bases: 8. Per the germline V gene, CDR1 is MNHEY and CDR2 is SVGEGT. The length of the CDR3 is 15 residues. CDR3 in DNA: TGTGCCAGCAGTCCGAGACAGGGGGTAGCCACTGAAGCTTTCTTT. Protein sequence: CASSPRQGVATEAFF.